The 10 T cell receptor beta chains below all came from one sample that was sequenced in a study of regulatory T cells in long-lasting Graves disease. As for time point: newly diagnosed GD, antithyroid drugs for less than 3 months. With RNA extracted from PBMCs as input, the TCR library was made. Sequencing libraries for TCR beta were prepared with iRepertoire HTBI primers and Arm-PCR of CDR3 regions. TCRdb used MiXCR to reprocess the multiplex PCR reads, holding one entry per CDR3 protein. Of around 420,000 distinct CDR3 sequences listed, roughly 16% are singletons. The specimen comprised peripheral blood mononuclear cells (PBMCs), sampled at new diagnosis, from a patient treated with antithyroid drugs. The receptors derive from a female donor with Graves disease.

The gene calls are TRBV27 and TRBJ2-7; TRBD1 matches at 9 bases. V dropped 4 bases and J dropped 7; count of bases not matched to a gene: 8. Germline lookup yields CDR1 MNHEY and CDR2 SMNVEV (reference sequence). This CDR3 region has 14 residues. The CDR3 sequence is CASSYTGQGQEQYF. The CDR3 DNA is TGTGCCAGCAGTTATACAGGACAGGGGCAAGAGCAGTACTTC.

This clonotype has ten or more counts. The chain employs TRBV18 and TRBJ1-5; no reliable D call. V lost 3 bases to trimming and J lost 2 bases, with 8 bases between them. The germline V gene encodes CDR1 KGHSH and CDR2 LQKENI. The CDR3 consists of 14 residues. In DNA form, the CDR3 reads TGTGCCAGCTCACCCGCGAATGGCAATCAGCCCCAGCATTTT. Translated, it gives CASSPANGNQPQHF.

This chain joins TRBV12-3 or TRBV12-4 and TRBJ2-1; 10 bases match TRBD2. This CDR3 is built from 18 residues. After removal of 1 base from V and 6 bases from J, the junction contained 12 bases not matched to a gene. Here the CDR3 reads CASSLVVAGGSAGNEQFF. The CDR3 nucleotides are TGTGCCAGCAGTTTAGTGGTAGCGGGAGGCTCTGCGGGCAATGAGCAGTTCTTC.

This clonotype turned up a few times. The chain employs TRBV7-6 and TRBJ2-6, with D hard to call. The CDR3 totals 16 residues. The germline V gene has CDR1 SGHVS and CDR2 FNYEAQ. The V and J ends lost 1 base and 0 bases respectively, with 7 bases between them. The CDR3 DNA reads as TGTGCCAGCAGCTTAGGAGGAATCTCTGGGGCCAACGTCCTGACTTTC. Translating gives CASSLGGISGANVLTF.

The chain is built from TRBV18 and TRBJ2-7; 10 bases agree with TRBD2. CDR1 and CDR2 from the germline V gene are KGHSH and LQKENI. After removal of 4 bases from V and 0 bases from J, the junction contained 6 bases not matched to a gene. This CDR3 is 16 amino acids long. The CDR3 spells CASSLALAGDSYEQYF. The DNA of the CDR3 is TGTGCCAGCTCACTCGCCCTAGCGGGAGACTCCTACGAGCAGTACTTC.

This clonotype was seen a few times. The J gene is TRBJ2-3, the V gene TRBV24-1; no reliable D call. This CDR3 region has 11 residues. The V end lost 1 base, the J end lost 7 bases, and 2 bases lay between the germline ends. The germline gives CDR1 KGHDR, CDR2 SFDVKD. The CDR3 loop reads CATSDFNTQYF. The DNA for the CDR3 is TGTGCCACCAGTGATTTTAATACGCAGTATTTT.

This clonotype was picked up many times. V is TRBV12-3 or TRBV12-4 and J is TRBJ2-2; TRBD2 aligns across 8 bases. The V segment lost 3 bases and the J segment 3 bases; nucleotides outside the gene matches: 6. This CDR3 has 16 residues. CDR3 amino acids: CASSLGSGIYTGELFF. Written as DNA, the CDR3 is TGTGCCAGCAGTTTGGGTAGCGGGATCTACACCGGGGAGCTGTTTTTT.

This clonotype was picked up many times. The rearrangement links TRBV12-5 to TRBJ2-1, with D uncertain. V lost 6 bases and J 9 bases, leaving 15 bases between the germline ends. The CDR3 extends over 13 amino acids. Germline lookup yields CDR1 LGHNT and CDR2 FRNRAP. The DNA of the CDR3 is TGTGCTAGTGGGCGCCGCTTTTGGTGTGAGCAGTTCTTC. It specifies CASGRRFWCEQFF.

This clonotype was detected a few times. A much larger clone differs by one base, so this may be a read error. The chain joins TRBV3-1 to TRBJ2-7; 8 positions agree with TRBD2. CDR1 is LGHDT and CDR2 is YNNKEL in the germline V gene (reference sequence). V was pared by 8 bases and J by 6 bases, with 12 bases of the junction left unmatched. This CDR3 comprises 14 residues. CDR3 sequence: CASCPPVTSGEQYF. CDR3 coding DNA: TGTGCCAGCTGCCCACCTGTCACTAGCGGCGAGCAGTACTTC.

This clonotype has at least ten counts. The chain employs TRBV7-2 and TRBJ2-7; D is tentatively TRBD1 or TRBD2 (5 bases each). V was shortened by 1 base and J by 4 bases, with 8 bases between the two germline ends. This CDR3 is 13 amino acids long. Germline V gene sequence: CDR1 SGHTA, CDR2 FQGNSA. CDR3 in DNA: TGTGCCAGCAGCTTAGGGGGGACGTACGAGCAGTACTTC. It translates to CASSLGGTYEQYF.